These 17 T cell receptor beta chains came from one sample sequenced in a study of blood T cells in healthy people across ages. Sample-barcoded 5' priming and a J-beta primer mix drove a second PCR of about 7 to 11 cycles. TCRdb recomputed calls from the 5' RACE reads with MiXCR, one row per CDR3 protein. This table holds about 830,000 distinct CDR3 sequences, 62% found once. The sample taken for sequencing was blood. Source of these receptors: a young man in good health.

This chain links TRBV12-3 or TRBV12-4 with TRBJ2-3; D uncertain. The CDR3 is 14 residues long. The V gene lost 5 bases and the J gene lost 9 bases, with 18 bases spanning the gap. The CDR3 here is CASSPRLSSRTQYF. In DNA, the CDR3 is TGTGCCAGCAGTCCCCGTCTCAGCTCTCGAACGCAGTATTTT.

This chain links TRBV4-1 with TRBJ2-5, with D possibly being TRBD2 (5 bases). Trimming shortened V by 2 bases and J by 11 bases, and 15 bases separated the two germline ends. The CDR3 has 13 amino acids. Germline CDR1 reads MGHRA; CDR2 reads YSYEKL. The CDR3 here is CASSQPPFGEQYF. In DNA form, the CDR3 reads TGCGCCAGCAGCCAACCCCCCTTTGGGGAGCAGTACTTC.

The chain joins TRBV2 to TRBJ1-4; tentatively, D is TRBD1 (6 bases). Trimming pared 4 bases from V and 7 bases from J, leaving 13 bases between. The V gene's germline CDR1 is SNHLY and CDR2 FYNNEI. The CDR3 is 14 amino acids. The CDR3 DNA sequence: TGTGCCAGCAGTGCACAGGGTTCTAGTGAAAAACTGTTTTTT. This translates into CASSAQGSSEKLFF.

The sample holds a few counts of this clonotype. CDR3 region: CASSRATGVGETQYF. CDR3 coding DNA: TGTGCCAGCAGCCGAGCCACGGGGGTAGGAGAGACCCAGTACTTC. This chain links TRBV6-1 with TRBJ2-5; D perhaps matches TRBD2 (6 bases). Trimming stripped 6 bases from V and 4 bases from J, with 18 bases between. The germline gives CDR1 MNHNS, CDR2 SASEGT. CDR3 length equals 15 residues.

This sequence joins TRBV9 and TRBJ2-4; weak D call: TRBD1 (6 bases). The end of the DNA aligns better with TRBJ2-7, so the J call may be wrong. Germline lookup yields CDR1 SGDLS and CDR2 YYNGEE. The CDR3 runs 15 residues. The CDR3 is CASSVGPDSPYEQYF. The CDR3 DNA reads as TGTGCCAGCAGCGTAGGGCCGGACAGCCCCTACGAGCAGTACTTC.

The V and J genes are TRBV10-3 and TRBJ2-3, with D uncertain. The CDR3 has 14 amino acids. Germline V lookup: CDR1 ENHRY, CDR2 SYGVKD. Trimming took off 6 bases at V and 0 bases at J, with 10 bases between the two ends. The CDR3 reads CAIRAGTSTDTQYF. The CDR3 nucleotides are TGTGCCATCAGGGCAGGAACTAGCACAGATACGCAGTATTTT.

V usage is TRBV10-3 and J usage is TRBJ2-2; D gene unclear. V gave up 6 bases and J gave up 1 base, with 6 bases separating them. The germline gives CDR1 ENHRY, CDR2 SYGVKD. The CDR3 length is 13 residues. In DNA form, the CDR3 reads TGTGCCATCAGGGGTCTGAACACCGGGGAGCTGTTTTTT. Translation gives CAIRGLNTGELFF.

This chain uses TRBV12-3 or TRBV12-4 with TRBJ2-5; 7 bases map to TRBD1. The trim removed 3 bases at V and 4 bases at J, leaving 17 bases unmatched. The CDR3 consists of 18 residues. The CDR3 region is CASSFFLRAGGSGETQYF. The CDR3 DNA sequence: TGTGCCAGCAGTTTTTTCTTACGGGCAGGGGGTTCGGGAGAGACCCAGTACTTC.

As to this clonotype: At one end, the junction sequence differs from germline, possibly due to a read error. The chain combines TRBV7-3 with TRBJ2-7; TRBD1 matches 7 bases. This CDR3 has 15 residues. Germline CDR1 SGHTA, CDR2 FQGTGA. Here the CDR3 reads CASSPGTAHYYEQYF. The CDR3 DNA is TGTGCCAGCAGCCCCGGGACAGCACACTACTACGAGCAGTACTTT.

The chain uses TRBV18 and TRBJ1-1; 12 positions agree with TRBD1. Germline CDR1 reads KGHSH; CDR2 reads LQKENI. This CDR3 spans 18 amino acids. The trim removed 2 bases at V and 0 bases at J, leaving 7 bases unmatched. The chain's CDR3 is CASSPTGTGGLMNTEAFF. The CDR3 DNA reads TGTGCCAGCTCACCAACCGGGACAGGGGGCCTCATGAACACTGAAGCTTTCTTT.

The chain links TRBV12-3 or TRBV12-4 to TRBJ1-2; no reliable D call. Trimming shortened V by 5 bases and J by 3 bases, and 13 bases separated the two germline ends. CDR3 length: 14 amino acids. CDR3 in amino acids: CASSIDNHHYGYTF. Here the CDR3 DNA reads TGTGCCAGCAGTATAGACAATCACCACTATGGCTACACCTTC.

This sequence joins TRBV5-1 and TRBJ2-1, with 10 nucleotides matching TRBD2. The CDR3 loop spans 16 amino acids. The trim removed 4 bases at V and 9 bases at J, leaving 13 bases unmatched. The germline gives CDR1 SGHRS, CDR2 YFSETQ. The CDR3 sequence: CASSTTLAGGLREQFF. The DNA of the CDR3 is TGCGCCAGCAGCACCACCTTAGCGGGGGGCCTTCGTGAGCAGTTCTTC.

This clonotype has more than one count but fewer than ten. This sequence joins TRBV7-2 and TRBJ2-1; 14 positions agree with TRBD2. After removal of 5 bases from V and 13 bases from J, the junction contained 19 bases not matched to a gene. Germline CDR1 SGHTA, CDR2 FQGNSA. This CDR3 comprises 18 residues. Written as DNA, the CDR3 is TGTGCCAGCAGCGTCAGACTAGCGGGGGGGCCGGAGCAAGAGACCCAGTTCTTC. This encodes CASSVRLAGGPEQETQFF.

V gene TRBV24-1 combines with J gene TRBJ2-5; possibly TRBD2 for D (6 bases). Per the germline V gene, CDR1 is KGHDR and CDR2 is SFDVKD. CDR3 length equals 15 residues. Trimming took off 9 bases at V and 2 bases at J, with 18 bases between the two ends. CDR3 DNA: TGTGCCACCTCAAATCCGGGACTTGGGCAAGAGACCCAGTACTTC. Amino acid sequence: CATSNPGLGQETQYF.

Remarks on this clonotype: One base away lies a much larger clone, so this may be a sequencing read error. J is TRBJ2-7 and V is TRBV27, with a tentative D call TRBD1 (5 bases). Deletions cut 3 bases from V and 3 bases from J, with 15 bases between. Looked up from germline, CDR1 is MNHEY and CDR2 is SMNVEV (reference sequence). The length of the CDR3 is 15 residues. This CDR3 is CASSFNQDGHYEQYF. CDR3 coding DNA: TGTGCCAGCAGTTTTAACCAGGACGGACACTACGAGCAGTACTTC.

J is TRBJ2-5 and V is TRBV7-2, with 10 bases that match TRBD2. The better agreement between TRBJ2-7 and the DNA end casts doubt on the J call. CDR3 size: 14 residues. CDR1 is SGHTA and CDR2 is FQGNSA in the germline V gene. DNA of the CDR3: TGTGCCAGCAGCTTACATCCTAGCGGGAGCGAGCAGTACTTC. Its protein is CASSLHPSGSEQYF.

This clonotype was detected only a few times. The rearrangement links TRBV29-1 to TRBJ2-6; no definite D call. The CDR3 runs to 13 residues. Germline values: CDR1 SQVTM, CDR2 ANQGSEA. V was shortened by 5 bases and J by 2 bases, with 7 bases between the two germline ends. The CDR3 nucleotides read TGCAGCGTTCACAAGGCTGGGGCCAACGTCCTGACTTTC. Translating gives CSVHKAGANVLTF.